This is a list of T cell receptor beta chains from one sample in a study of blood T cell repertoires in COVID-19. TCRdb keeps only in-frame clones here, not all; method: immunoSEQ multiplex PCR. Of about 200,000 clones listed, 92% are singletons. Sequencing used peripheral blood. The receptors here all came from a man aged 25-40 years with acute or convalescent COVID-19. Both conserved end residues are part of each CDR3. Fields, in order: D gene, clone size, CDR3 length, J gene, V gene, CDR3 protein, CDR3 DNA. D genes are given only for firm matches. Not all rows give a size; the values are once, few, many and, for expanded clones, a class.

d_call: NA
clone_size: NA
cdr3_length: 14
j_call: TRBJ2-1
v_call: TRBV28
cdr3_aa: CASTGFSSYNEQFF
cdr3_nt: TGTGCCAGCACAGGGTTCAGCTCCTACAATGAGCAGTTCTTC

d_call: NA
clone_size: NA
cdr3_length: 13
j_call: TRBJ2-7
v_call: TRBV7-9
cdr3_aa: CASSDLTAYEQYF
cdr3_nt: TGTGCCAGCAGCGACCTGACAGCCTACGAGCAGTACTTC

d_call: NA
clone_size: NA
cdr3_length: 15
j_call: TRBJ1-2
v_call: TRBV11-2
cdr3_aa: CASSLALSTNYGYTF
cdr3_nt: TGTGCCAGCAGCTTAGCTCTCTCTACTAACTATGGCTACACCTTC

d_call: TRBD1
clone_size: NA
cdr3_length: 15
j_call: TRBJ2-7
v_call: TRBV6-4
cdr3_aa: CASSESPGQGYEQYF
cdr3_nt: TGTGCCAGCAGTGAGTCGCCCGGACAGGGGTACGAGCAGTACTTC

d_call: NA
clone_size: NA
cdr3_length: 17
j_call: TRBJ2-1
v_call: TRBV15
cdr3_aa: CATSRDLRARGINEQFF
cdr3_nt: TGTGCCACCAGCAGAGATTTGAGGGCCCGAGGGATCAATGAGCAGTTCTTC

d_call: TRBD1
clone_size: NA
cdr3_length: 15
j_call: TRBJ1-4
v_call: TRBV6-5
cdr3_aa: CASSPRTGGREKLFF
cdr3_nt: TGTGCCAGCAGTCCAAGGACAGGGGGTAGAGAAAAACTGTTTTTT

d_call: NA
clone_size: NA
cdr3_length: 15
j_call: TRBJ2-5
v_call: TRBV7-9
cdr3_aa: CASSLVVGGSETQYF
cdr3_nt: TGTGCCAGCAGCTTAGTGGTTGGGGGCTCAGAGACCCAGTACTTC

d_call: TRBD1
clone_size: NA
cdr3_length: 15
j_call: TRBJ2-2
v_call: TRBV5-1
cdr3_aa: CASSLPQGDTGELFF
cdr3_nt: TGCGCCAGCAGCTTGCCCCAGGGGGACACCGGGGAGCTGTTTTTT

d_call: TRBD1
clone_size: few
cdr3_length: 12
j_call: TRBJ1-1
v_call: TRBV6-6
cdr3_aa: CASSSGQAEAFF
cdr3_nt: TGTGCCAGCAGTTCAGGACAGGCGGAAGCTTTCTTT

d_call: NA
clone_size: NA
cdr3_length: 13
j_call: TRBJ2-7
v_call: TRBV5-1
cdr3_aa: CASSQRLGYEQYF
cdr3_nt: TGCGCCAGCAGCCAACGACTAGGGTACGAGCAGTACTTC

d_call: NA
clone_size: NA
cdr3_length: 14
j_call: TRBJ1-2
v_call: TRBV19
cdr3_aa: CASSIFALNYGYTF
cdr3_nt: TGTGCCAGTAGTATTTTCGCGCTTAACTATGGCTACACCTTC

d_call: NA
clone_size: few
cdr3_length: 14
j_call: TRBJ1-5
v_call: TRBV19
cdr3_aa: CASSIVAGDQPQHF
cdr3_nt: TGTGCCAGTAGTATAGTGGCAGGGGATCAGCCCCAGCATTTT

d_call: NA
clone_size: NA
cdr3_length: 16
j_call: TRBJ2-7
v_call: TRBV18
cdr3_aa: CASSPPEGRSFDEQYF
cdr3_nt: TGTGCCAGCTCACCCCCCGAGGGAAGGTCATTCGACGAGCAGTACTTC

d_call: TRBD2
clone_size: NA
cdr3_length: 18
j_call: TRBJ2-5
v_call: TRBV7-2
cdr3_aa: CASSSTTGLAGGGETQYF
cdr3_nt: TGTGCCAGCAGCTCGACCACGGGACTAGCGGGGGGCGGAGAGACCCAGTACTTC

d_call: TRBD1
clone_size: few
cdr3_length: 16
j_call: TRBJ1-5
v_call: TRBV7-4
cdr3_aa: CASSLETDRLNQPQHF
cdr3_nt: TGTGCCAGCAGCTTAGAGACGGACAGGCTGAATCAGCCCCAGCATTTT

d_call: NA
clone_size: once
cdr3_length: 14
j_call: TRBJ2-3
v_call: TRBV7-9
cdr3_aa: CASSSGLQPDTQYF
cdr3_nt: TGTGCCAGCAGCTCGGGACTCCAACCCGATACGCAGTATTTT

d_call: TRBD2
clone_size: NA
cdr3_length: 14
j_call: TRBJ2-5
v_call: TRBV6-5
cdr3_aa: CASSPRTSGGTQYF
cdr3_nt: TGTGCCAGCAGCCCCCGGACTAGCGGGGGGACCCAGTACTTC

d_call: NA
clone_size: NA
cdr3_length: 16
j_call: TRBJ1-3
v_call: TRBV11-3
cdr3_aa: CASSLDTASSGNTIYF
cdr3_nt: TGTGCCAGCAGCTTAGACACCGCCAGCTCTGGAAACACCATATATTTT

d_call: NA
clone_size: NA
cdr3_length: 15
j_call: TRBJ1-3
v_call: TRBV5-1
cdr3_aa: CASSFAQGEGNTIYF
cdr3_nt: TGCGCCAGCAGCTTTGCACAGGGAGAGGGAAACACCATATATTTT

d_call: TRBD1
clone_size: NA
cdr3_length: 15
j_call: TRBJ2-7
v_call: TRBV13
cdr3_aa: CASSPYGDRDYEQYF
cdr3_nt: TGTGCCAGCAGTCCCTATGGGGACAGGGATTACGAGCAGTACTTC

d_call: NA
clone_size: few
cdr3_length: 14
j_call: TRBJ1-1
v_call: TRBV18
cdr3_aa: CASSPVSRNTEAFF
cdr3_nt: TGTGCCAGCTCACCGGTCAGTCGGAACACTGAAGCTTTCTTT

d_call: NA
clone_size: NA
cdr3_length: 15
j_call: TRBJ2-1
v_call: TRBV9
cdr3_aa: CASSPRSEGIGEQFF
cdr3_nt: TGTGCCAGCAGCCCCCGATCCGAGGGCATAGGTGAGCAGTTCTTC